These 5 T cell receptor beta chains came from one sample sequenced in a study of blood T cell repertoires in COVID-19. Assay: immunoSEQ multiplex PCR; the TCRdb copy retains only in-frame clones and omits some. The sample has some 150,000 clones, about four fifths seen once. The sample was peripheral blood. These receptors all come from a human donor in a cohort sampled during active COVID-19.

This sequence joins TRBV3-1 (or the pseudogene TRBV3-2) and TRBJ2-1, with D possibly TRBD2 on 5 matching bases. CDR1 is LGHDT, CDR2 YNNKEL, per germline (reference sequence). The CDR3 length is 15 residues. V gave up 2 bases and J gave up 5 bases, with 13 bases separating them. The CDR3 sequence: CASSQLVSGNNEQFF. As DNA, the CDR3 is TGTGCCAGCAGCCAATTAGTAAGCGGTAACAATGAGCAGTTCTTC.

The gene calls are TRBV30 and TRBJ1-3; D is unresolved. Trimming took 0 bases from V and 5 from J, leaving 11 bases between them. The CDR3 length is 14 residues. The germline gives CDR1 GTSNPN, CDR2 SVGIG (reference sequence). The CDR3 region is CAWSVAQKRNTIYF. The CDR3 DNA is TGTGCCTGGAGTGTTGCCCAGAAGAGAAACACCATATATTTT.

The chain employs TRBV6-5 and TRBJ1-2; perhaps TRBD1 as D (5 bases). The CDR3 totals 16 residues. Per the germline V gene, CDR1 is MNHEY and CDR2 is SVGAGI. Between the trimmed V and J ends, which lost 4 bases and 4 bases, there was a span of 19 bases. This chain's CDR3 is CASSSLHPTQGYGYTF. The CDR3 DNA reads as TGTGCCAGCAGTTCCCTACACCCGACCCAGGGCTATGGCTACACCTTC.

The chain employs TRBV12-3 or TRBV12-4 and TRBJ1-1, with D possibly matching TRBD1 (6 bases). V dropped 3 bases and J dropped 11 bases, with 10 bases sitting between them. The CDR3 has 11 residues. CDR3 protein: CASSFQGPAFF. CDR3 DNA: TGTGCCAGCAGTTTCCAGGGGCCGGCTTTCTTT.

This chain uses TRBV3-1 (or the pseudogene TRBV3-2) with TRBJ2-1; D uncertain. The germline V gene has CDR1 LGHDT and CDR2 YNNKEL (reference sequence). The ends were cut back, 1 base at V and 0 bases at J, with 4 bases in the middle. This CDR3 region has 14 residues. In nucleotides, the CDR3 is TGTGCCAGCAGCCAAGCCAGCTCCTACAATGAGCAGTTCTTC. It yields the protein CASSQASSYNEQFF.